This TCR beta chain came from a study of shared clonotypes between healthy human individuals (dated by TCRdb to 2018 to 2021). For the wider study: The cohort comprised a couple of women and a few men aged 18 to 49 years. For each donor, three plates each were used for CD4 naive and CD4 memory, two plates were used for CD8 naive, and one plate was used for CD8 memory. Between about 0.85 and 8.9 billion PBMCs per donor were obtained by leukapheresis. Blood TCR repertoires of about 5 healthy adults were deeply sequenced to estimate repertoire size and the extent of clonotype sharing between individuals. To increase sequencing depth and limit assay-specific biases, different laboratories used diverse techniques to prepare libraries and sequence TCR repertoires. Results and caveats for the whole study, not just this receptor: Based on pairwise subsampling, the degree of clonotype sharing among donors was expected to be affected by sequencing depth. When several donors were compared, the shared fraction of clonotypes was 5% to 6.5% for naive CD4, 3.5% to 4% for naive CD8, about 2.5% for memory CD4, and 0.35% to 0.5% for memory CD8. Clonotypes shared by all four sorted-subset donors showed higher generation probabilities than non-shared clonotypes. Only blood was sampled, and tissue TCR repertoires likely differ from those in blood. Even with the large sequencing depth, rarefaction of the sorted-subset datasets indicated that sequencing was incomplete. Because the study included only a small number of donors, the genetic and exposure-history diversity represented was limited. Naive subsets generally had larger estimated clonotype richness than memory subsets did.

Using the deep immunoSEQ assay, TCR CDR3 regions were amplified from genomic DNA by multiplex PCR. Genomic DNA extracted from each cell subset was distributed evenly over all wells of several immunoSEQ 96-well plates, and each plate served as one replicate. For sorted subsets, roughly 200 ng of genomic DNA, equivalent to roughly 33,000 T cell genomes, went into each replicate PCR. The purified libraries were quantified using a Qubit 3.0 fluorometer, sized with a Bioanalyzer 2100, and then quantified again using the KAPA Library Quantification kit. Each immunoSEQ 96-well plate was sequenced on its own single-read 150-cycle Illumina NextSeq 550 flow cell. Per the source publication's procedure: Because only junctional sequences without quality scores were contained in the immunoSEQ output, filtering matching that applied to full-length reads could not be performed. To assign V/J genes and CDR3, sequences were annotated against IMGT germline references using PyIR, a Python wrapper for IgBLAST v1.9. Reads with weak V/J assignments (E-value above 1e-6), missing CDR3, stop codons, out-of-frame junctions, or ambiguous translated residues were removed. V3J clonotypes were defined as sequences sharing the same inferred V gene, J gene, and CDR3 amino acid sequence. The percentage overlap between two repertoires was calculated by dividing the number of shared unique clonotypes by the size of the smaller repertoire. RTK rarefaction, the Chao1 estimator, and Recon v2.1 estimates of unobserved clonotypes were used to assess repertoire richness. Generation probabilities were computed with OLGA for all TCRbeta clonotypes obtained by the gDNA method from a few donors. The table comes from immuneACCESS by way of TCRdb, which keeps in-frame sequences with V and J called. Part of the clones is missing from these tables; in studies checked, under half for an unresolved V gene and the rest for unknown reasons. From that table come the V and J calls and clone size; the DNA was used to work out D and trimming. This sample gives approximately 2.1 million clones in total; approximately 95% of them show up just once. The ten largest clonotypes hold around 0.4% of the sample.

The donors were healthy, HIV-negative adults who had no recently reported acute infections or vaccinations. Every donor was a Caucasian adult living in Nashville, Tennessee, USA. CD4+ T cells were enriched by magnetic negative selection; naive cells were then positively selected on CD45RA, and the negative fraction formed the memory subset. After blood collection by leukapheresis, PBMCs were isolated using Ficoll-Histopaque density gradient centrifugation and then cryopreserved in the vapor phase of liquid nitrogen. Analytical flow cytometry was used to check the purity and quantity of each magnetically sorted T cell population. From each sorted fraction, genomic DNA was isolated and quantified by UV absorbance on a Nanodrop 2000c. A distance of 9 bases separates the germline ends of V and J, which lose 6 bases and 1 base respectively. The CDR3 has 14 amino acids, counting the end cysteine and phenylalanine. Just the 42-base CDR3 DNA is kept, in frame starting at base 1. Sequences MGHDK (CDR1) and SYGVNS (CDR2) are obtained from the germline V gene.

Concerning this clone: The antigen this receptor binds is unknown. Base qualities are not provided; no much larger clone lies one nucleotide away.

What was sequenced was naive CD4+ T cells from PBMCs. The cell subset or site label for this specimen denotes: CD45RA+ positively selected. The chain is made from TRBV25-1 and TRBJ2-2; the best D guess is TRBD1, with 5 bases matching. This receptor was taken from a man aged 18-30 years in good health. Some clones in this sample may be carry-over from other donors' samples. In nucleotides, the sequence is TGTGCCAGCAGCCCCAGGGAGAACACCGGGGAGCTGTTTTTT. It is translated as CASSPRENTGELFF.